Following are 16 T cell receptor beta chains from one sample sequenced in a study of T-cell reconstitution after alpha-beta-depleted transplantation in children. A TCRbeta library incorporating unique molecular identifiers was prepared. Each CDR3 protein is one row after TCRdb ran MiXCR on the PCR reads. The profile shows over 90,000 distinct CDR3 sequences, approximately 8% of them singletons. Specimen: PBMCs, collected before TCRalphabeta/CD19-depleted stem cell transplant. The receptors shown here come from a boy between 2 and 15 years old with acute lymphoblastic leukemia, due to receive a stem cell transplant.

The rearrangement joins TRBV28 to TRBJ1-5; 8 bases map to TRBD1. The CDR3 totals 14 residues. From germline, CDR1 is MDHEN and CDR2 SYDVKM. Germline trimming cut 4 bases from V and 9 bases from J; bases unmatched to any gene: 8. The CDR3 reads CASSSRGLGLPQHF. The CDR3 nucleotides read TGTGCCAGCAGTTCCAGGGGGCTAGGGTTGCCCCAGCATTTT.

In this sample, this clonotype turned up many times. V is TRBV20-1 and J is TRBJ2-4, with D perhaps being TRBD1 or TRBD2 (5 bases each). CDR1 is DFQATT, CDR2 SNEGSKA, per germline (reference sequence). Deletions cut 5 bases from V and 0 bases from J, with 14 bases between. The CDR3 totals 15 residues. The CDR3 region has the DNA TGCAGTGCTTCTGATGGGACGTTAGCCAAAAACATTCAGTACTTC. Amino acid sequence: CSASDGTLAKNIQYF.

V usage is TRBV11-2 and J usage is TRBJ2-6; D unclear. Trimming shortened V by 0 bases and J by 4 bases, and 7 bases separated the two germline ends. The germline gives CDR1 SGHAT, CDR2 FQNNGV. The CDR3 loop spans 15 amino acids. The CDR3 nucleotides read TGTGCCAGCAGCTTAGAAGGGTACGGGGCCAACGTCCTGACTTTC. This codes for CASSLEGYGANVLTF.

This clonotype was observed many times. This CDR3 reads CASTPPRAETQYF. The DNA for the CDR3 is TGTGCCAGCACCCCGCCCCGGGCGGAGACCCAGTACTTC. This chain joins TRBV28 and TRBJ2-5; no reliable D call. The CDR3 runs 13 residues. The germline CDR1 and CDR2 sequences are MDHEN and SYDVKM. Trimming removed 7 bases from V and 5 bases from J, with 14 bases in between. Combining the CDR3 with reference TRBV28 and TRBJ2-5 gives the whole variable domain DVKVTQSSRYLVKRTGEKVFLECVQDMDHENMFWYRQDPGLGLRLIYFSYDVKMKEKGDIPEGYSVSREKKERFSLILESASTNQTSMYLCASTPPRAETQYFGPGTRLLVL.

The chain has TRBV12-2 and TRBJ1-5; the table's D call, TRBD1, was not checked against the DNA. TRBV12-2 is termed a pseudogene. The CDR3 is 16 amino acids. The CDR3 bases are TGTGCAAGTCGCCCAGGGGACCTGCGTAGCAATCAGCCCCAGCATTTT. This sequence encodes CASRPGDLRSNQPQHF.

The CDR3 protein is CSASSLWAANTGELFF. CDR3 nucleotides: TGCAGTGCTAGTTCGCTCTGGGCGGCTAACACCGGGGAGCTGTTTTTT. This sequence joins TRBV20-1 and TRBJ2-2; D is unresolved. The germline CDR1 and CDR2 sequences are DFQATT and SNEGSKA (reference sequence). The CDR3 runs 16 residues. Trimming took off 3 bases at V and 2 bases at J, with 16 bases between the two ends.

J is TRBJ1-4 and V is TRBV5-1, with TRBD1 as a possible D gene (5 bases). V was trimmed by 3 bases and J by 2 bases, leaving 14 bases between them. Germline CDR1 SGHRS, CDR2 YFSETQ. This CDR3 region has 16 residues. In DNA, the CDR3 is TGCGCCAGCAGCTCAACGACAGTCGGCACTAATGAAAAACTGTTTTTT. Its protein is CASSSTTVGTNEKLFF. Full variable domain (rest looked up from reference TRBV5-1 and TRBJ1-4): KAGVTQTPRYLIKTRGQQVTLSCSPISGHRSVSWYQQTPGQGLQFLFEYFSETQRNKGNFPGRFSGRQFSNSRSEMNVSTLELGDSALYLCASSSTTVGTNEKLFFGSGTQLSVL.

Details on this clonotype: A much more abundant neighbour one base away suggests this may be a read error. This chain joins TRBV24-1 and TRBJ2-1; 8 bases fit TRBD1. Losses at the gene ends were 3 bases for V and 14 bases for J; bases not matched to a gene: 5. The length of the CDR3 is 12 residues. CDR1 is KGHDR and CDR2 is SFDVKD in the germline V gene. The CDR3 is CATSDQGAREFF. In DNA form, the CDR3 reads TGTGCCACCAGTGATCAGGGGGCTCGGGAGTTCTTC.

The chain is built from TRBV10-3 and TRBJ1-2, with a weak D call TRBD1 (6 bases). The V end lost 5 bases, the J end lost 2 bases, and 15 bases lay between the germline ends. Per the germline V gene, CDR1 is ENHRY and CDR2 is SYGVKD. This CDR3 is built from 15 residues. The CDR3 loop is CAISPEVTGNYGYTF. The CDR3 nucleotides read TGTGCCATCAGTCCGGAGGTAACAGGGAACTATGGCTACACCTTC.

This clonotype was found a few times. The chain combines TRBV6-1 with TRBJ1-4; D remains unclear. Germline V gene lookup returns CDR1 MNHNS and CDR2 SASEGT. The CDR3 is 14 amino acids. Trimming shortened V by 5 bases and J by 8 bases, and 15 bases separated the two germline ends. As DNA, the CDR3 is TGTGCCAGCAGTCCCCGGAGAGAGGGAGAAAAACTGTTTTTT. Protein: CASSPRREGEKLFF.

The rearrangement links TRBV6-1 to TRBJ1-2; no definite D call. Trimming removed 3 bases at V and 2 bases at J, with 7 bases between. CDR1 is MNHNS and CDR2 is SASEGT in the germline V gene. The CDR3 totals 13 residues. The CDR3 DNA is TGTGCCAGCAGTGAGAGGGAAAACTATGGCTACACCTTC. Translation gives CASSERENYGYTF.

This sequence joins TRBV7-9 and TRBJ1-6, with 7 bases matching TRBD1. The germline V gene has CDR1 SEHNR and CDR2 FQNEAQ (reference sequence). V shed 4 bases and J 7 bases; nucleotides not matched to a gene: 7. This CDR3 comprises 15 residues. The CDR3 region is CASSSPGTVNSPLHF. CDR3 coding DNA: TGTGCCAGCAGCTCCCCCGGGACAGTAAATTCACCCCTCCACTTT.

The chain carries TRBV9 and TRBJ2-2, with D possibly matching TRBD1 (6 bases). The CDR3 extends over 14 amino acids. Germline values: CDR1 SGDLS, CDR2 YYNGEE. Trimming pared 4 bases from V and 5 bases from J, leaving 12 bases between. DNA of the CDR3: TGTGCCAGCAGCCCCTACAGGGCTACCGGGGAGCTGTTTTTT. Protein: CASSPYRATGELFF.

This clonotype came up many times. This chain joins TRBV15 and TRBJ1-6; TRBD1 aligns across 9 bases. From germline, CDR1 is LNHNV and CDR2 YYDKDF (reference sequence). V was clipped by 0 bases and J by 11 bases; unmatched bases: 5. The CDR3 is made up of 15 amino acids. The CDR3 DNA reads as TGTGCCACCAGCAGAGATACAGGGGGCACGGCACCCCTCCACTTT. Its protein product is CATSRDTGGTAPLHF.

This clonotype was seen repeatedly, ten times or more. The rearrangement joins TRBV12-3 or TRBV12-4 to TRBJ2-2; 7 positions agree with TRBD1. The CDR3 is 13 residues long. Trimming cost V 3 bases and J 6 bases; bases outside gene matches: 1. CDR3 amino acids: CASSFQGAGELFF. DNA for the CDR3: TGTGCCAGCAGTTTCCAGGGGGCCGGGGAGCTGTTTTTT.

The chain uses TRBV5-1 and TRBJ2-7; D is possibly TRBD1 or TRBD2 (7 bases each). This CDR3 is 17 amino acids long. The germline gives CDR1 SGHRS, CDR2 YFSETQ. Trimming removed 6 bases from V and 0 bases from J, with 22 bases in between. CDR3 sequence (DNA): TGCGCCAGCATGGGGGGGGGTCTGGACAGGTCCTCCTACGAGCAGTACTTC. As protein: CASMGGGLDRSSYEQYF.